Below are 3 T cell receptor beta chains sequenced from a single sample in a study of blood T cells in healthy people across ages. Next came a second PCR, run for 7 to 11 cycles, which used a sample-barcoded 5' primer along with a J-beta primer mix. TCRdb used MiXCR to reprocess the 5' RACE reads, holding one entry per CDR3 protein. Altogether about a million distinct CDR3 sequences are present, under 40% being singletons, with the ten largest covering 10% to 15%. The sequenced sample consisted of blood. These receptors all stem from a man between 18 and 35 years old in good health.

The chain carries TRBV7-8 and TRBJ2-7; 10 bases agree with TRBD1. This CDR3 region has 15 residues. V trimming: 5 bases; J trimming: 7 bases; junction bases outside the gene matches: 11. Germline assignment: CDR1 SGHVS and CDR2 FQNEAQ. The DNA for the CDR3 is TGTGCCAGCAGCCGGGACAGGGGAACAGTCCATGAGCAGTACTTC. Protein product: CASSRDRGTVHEQYF.

CDR3 sequence reads: CSVRGLAGVEQFF. In DNA form, the CDR3 reads TGCAGCGTCCGGGGACTAGCGGGAGTTGAGCAGTTCTTC. The chain employs TRBV29-1 and TRBJ2-1, with TRBD2 matching over 14 bases. After removal of 6 bases from V and 9 bases from J, the junction contained 4 bases not matched to a gene. This CDR3 comprises 13 residues. From germline, CDR1 is SQVTM and CDR2 ANQGSEA.

On this clonotype itself: It may be a read error: a sequence one base away is much more abundant. This chain links TRBV20-1 with TRBJ1-6; the D gene is possibly TRBD1 (5 bases). The CDR3 consists of 12 residues. The germline V gene encodes CDR1 DFQATT and CDR2 SNEGSKA (reference sequence). The CDR3 DNA reads as TGCAGTGCTAAGGGGCCTAATTCACCCCCCCACTTT. Protein product: CSAKGPNSPPHF.